This entry describes one T cell receptor beta chain. In TCRdb, the RT-PCR reads were re-called with MiXCR into one record per CDR3 protein. The top ten clones hold 3.6% of a sample with about 680,000 distinct CDR3 sequences, around 14% of them seen once. The TCR was taken from a female donor in good health, serving as a healthy control. Source material: memory CD4+ T cells from blood.

The CDR3 region has the DNA TGTGCCAGCAGAGACCCAGGGGGGAGCTCCTACGAGCAGTACTTC. Amino acids: CASRDPGGSSYEQYF. The chain couples TRBV28 to TRBJ2-7, with a tentative D call TRBD1 (7 bases). Between the trimmed V and J ends, which lost 6 bases and 0 bases, there was a span of 15 bases. This CDR3 has 15 amino acids. Germline loops: CDR1 MDHEN, CDR2 SYDVKM.